These 5 T cell receptor beta chains were sequenced from one sample in a study of neurological immune-mediated disorders. TCRdb passed the 5' RACE reads through MiXCR, listing each CDR3 protein once. The profile shows roughly 60,000 distinct CDR3 sequences, 2% to 2.5% of them singletons. The sequencing sample was made of PBMCs. Receptors originate from a man aged 50-59 years with multiple sclerosis.

At least ten counts were recorded for this clonotype. J is TRBJ1-6 and V is TRBV10-3, with D hard to call. This CDR3 comprises 12 residues. The V and J ends lost 9 bases and 7 bases respectively, with 10 bases between them. CDR1 and CDR2 (germline): ENHRY, SYGVKD. The CDR3 DNA follows: TGTGCCATTAGAGACGGCAATTCACCCCTCCACTTT. It specifies CAIRDGNSPLHF.

The table lists this clonotype with many counts. This chain uses TRBV12-3 or TRBV12-4 with TRBJ2-7; tentatively, D is TRBD2 (5 bases). This CDR3 has 13 amino acids. Trimming left V 3 bases short and J 2 bases short, with 8 bases between. CDR3 nucleotides: TGTGCCAGCAGTTTGAGGGCAGCCTACGAGCAGTACTTC. Residues: CASSLRAAYEQYF.

This clonotype was recorded at least ten times. V usage is TRBV5-1 and J usage is TRBJ2-5; 10 nucleotides align to TRBD1. CDR1 and CDR2 from the germline V gene are SGHRS and YFSETQ. The V and J ends lost 5 bases and 2 bases, in that order; junction bases with no gene match: 0. The CDR3 runs to 13 residues. The CDR3 loop reads CASRGQGQETQYF. The CDR3 region has the DNA TGCGCCAGCAGGGGACAGGGGCAAGAGACCCAGTACTTC.

This clonotype has at least ten counts. The gene calls are TRBV5-1 and TRBJ2-5; D remains unclear. Germline assignment: CDR1 SGHRS and CDR2 YFSETQ. CDR3 length equals 13 residues. V was pared by 4 bases and J by 5 bases, with 12 bases between. The CDR3 DNA reads as TGCGCCAGCAGCCCGAACGGGTGGGAGACCCAGTACTTC. Amino acids: CASSPNGWETQYF.

This clonotype was seen only a few times. V and J are TRBV5-1 and TRBJ2-7; D possibly corresponds to TRBD1 (6 bases). Germline CDR1 SGHRS, CDR2 YFSETQ. The CDR3 contains 14 residues. Trimming cost V 1 base and J 2 bases, with 10 bases left between them. The CDR3 sequence: CASSLIGQTYEQYF. In DNA form, the CDR3 reads TGCGCCAGCAGCTTGATTGGACAGACCTACGAGCAGTACTTC.